Listed here is a single TCR beta chain. This clone is a singleton in its sample. What this receptor recognizes is not known. No base qualities exist here, and no much larger clone lies one base off it. TCR beta CDR3 regions were sequenced from DNA using the immunoSEQ Assay. In the authors' own workflow: T cell density was computed as TCR beta template counts normalized to usable DNA estimated by amplifying housekeeping genes. The preseqR package was used to estimate richness by extrapolating to 400,000 templates for PBMC samples and to 120,000 templates for tissue samples. Clonality was calculated as one minus Pielou's evenness. Tissue-enriched TCRs were identified by differential abundance testing using productive amino-acid clonotypes, minimum total count 5 and alpha 0.1. The Jaccard Index and the Morisita Overlap Index were used to measure how much the repertoires overlapped between compartments. GLIPH grouped TCR beta CDR3s together with public tetramer-defined viral CDR3s, and a viral motif had to include at least three viral sequences and also show V-gene enrichment. TCRdb re-hosts the immuneACCESS table, in-frame sequences only. Its copies lack some clones; in the studies checked, an unresolved V gene accounts for under half of them, and the cause for the rest is not known. D and trimming come from the DNA, and the V and J calls and clone size come from that table. Recorded for this sample are 70,000 to 100,000 clones; under 95% of them occurred a single time. The biggest ten clones account for about 4% of the sample.

This sample was taken from a study of T cells in localized non-small cell lung cancer (dated by TCRdb to 2019 to 2021). Context from the whole study: The study analyzed T cell repertoires of about 230 early-stage NSCLC patients, comparing tumors and uninvolved tumor-adjacent lungs. A mean age of 66.3 years was recorded for the NSCLC patients, of whom some 130 were male and 100 to 110 were female. The cohort consisted of 236 treatment-naive NSCLC patients whose localized lung tumors had been resected.

At diagnosis, peripheral blood, uninvolved tumor-adjacent lung and tumor were collected and were preserved as a mix of fresh-frozen and FFPE material. Blood samples were analyzed as peripheral blood mononuclear cells for TCR repertoire profiling. Summary of the overall study and its limitations: A median of roughly 56 of the top 100 tumor clones were detected in paired uninvolved adjacent lung, and some 30 of these tumor clones were also found among the top 100 clones of the paired uninvolved adjacent lung. Higher blood T cell density associated with longer overall survival, while higher adjacent-lung clonality associated with shorter survival. Since the design was exploratory, TCR variables were selected using unadjusted p-values with no false-discovery rate correction. Multi-region tumor sequencing was not performed, so intratumor heterogeneity could not be excluded. The highest T cell clonality was observed in uninvolved tumor-adjacent lung, where clonality exceeded that of tumor, suggesting that antigenic responses were more focused in uninvolved tumor-adjacent lung.

The germline V gene gives CDR1 as ENHRY and CDR2 as SYGVKD. V loses 6 bases at its end and J loses 4 bases; junction bases beyond the gene matches: 7. Its CDR3 holds 15 amino acids, cysteine through phenylalanine. Of the read, only the CDR3 DNA is kept; its 45 bases are in frame from base 1. The rearrangement joined TRBV10-3 to TRBJ2-2; TRBD2 agrees with 8 junctional bases. The sequencing used PBMCs, collected before any cancer treatment. This sequence was found in a woman aged 35 to 70 with stage II squamous cell lung carcinoma. The CDR3 reads CAISGGAATTGELFF. The sequence in DNA is TGTGCCATCAGCGGGGGGGCAGCAACCACCGGGGAGCTGTTTTTT.